Following are 29 T cell receptor beta chains from one sample sequenced in a study of blood T cell repertoires in COVID-19. Measured with immunoSEQ multiplex PCR; TCRdb has only the in-frame clones, and not every one. In the table there are about 150,000 clones, approximately 80% of which are singletons. The sequenced sample consisted of peripheral blood. These TCRs come from a man aged 70-80 years with acute or convalescent COVID-19.

V is TRBV3-1 (or the pseudogene TRBV3-2) and J is TRBJ1-2; 9 positions match TRBD1. The CDR3 consists of 15 residues. Germline CDR1 LGHDT, CDR2 YNNKEL (reference sequence). J gave up 4 bases and V 5 bases, and 8 bases lay outside the gene matches. The CDR3 nucleotides are TGTGCCAGCAGCTGGCCGGGACAGGGAATCTATGGCTACACCTTC. Its protein is CASSWPGQGIYGYTF.

This chain links TRBV20-1 with TRBJ1-3, with D unclear. The CDR3 consists of 14 residues. V shed 3 bases and J shed 2 bases, with 11 bases lying between them. Germline CDR1 and CDR2: DFQATT and SNEGSKA (reference sequence). The CDR3 coding sequence is TGCAGTGCTAGTGTCGGCGGCGCTGGAAACACCATATATTTT. This translates into CSASVGGAGNTIYF.

The chain employs TRBV12-3 or TRBV12-4 and TRBJ1-4; D is unclear. V lost 4 bases and J 2 bases, leaving 5 bases between the germline ends. The CDR3 runs 13 residues. In nucleotides, the CDR3 is TGTGCCAGCAGTTCCTCTACTAATGAAAAACTGTTTTTT. This gives the protein CASSSSTNEKLFF.

V usage is TRBV3-1 (or the pseudogene TRBV3-2) and J usage is TRBJ2-4; D is ambiguous. From germline, CDR1 is LGHDT and CDR2 YNNKEL (reference sequence). The V end was cut by 3 bases, the J end by 9 bases, with 9 bases between. CDR3 length: 12 residues. CDR3 coding DNA: TGTGCCAGCAGCCACGACACAGTCATTCAGTACTTC. The encoded protein is CASSHDTVIQYF.

The genes are TRBV7-9 and TRBJ1-1, with D hard to call. Germline V gene lookup returns CDR1 SEHNR and CDR2 FQNEAQ (reference sequence). The CDR3 consists of 15 residues. Trimming stripped 2 bases from V and 0 bases from J, with 10 bases between. The CDR3 is CASSLSSLMNTEAFF. CDR3 nucleotide sequence: TGTGCCAGCAGCTTATCCAGTCTGATGAACACTGAAGCTTTCTTT.

V is TRBV15 and J is TRBJ1-6; weak D call: TRBD1 (6 bases). Trimming removed 3 bases at V and 1 base at J, with 16 bases between. CDR3 length: 18 amino acids. The germline V gene encodes CDR1 LNHNV and CDR2 YYDKDF (reference sequence). CDR3 loop: CATSRGADYGSYNSPLHF. CDR3 nucleotide sequence: TGTGCCACCAGCAGGGGGGCTGATTATGGGTCCTATAATTCACCCCTCCACTTT.

CDR3 bases: TGTGCCAGCAGTGAAGCTACCGGGACAGGGCTTTCGACTGAAGCTTTCTTT. As protein: CASSEATGTGLSTEAFF. The chain joins TRBV28 to TRBJ1-1; TRBD1 aligns across 9 bases. V dropped 5 bases and J dropped 5; count of bases not matched to a gene: 15. This CDR3 region has 17 residues. Germline CDR1 and CDR2: MDHEN and SYDVKM.

The CDR3 sequence is CASSLGQGRIYGYTF. The DNA for the CDR3 is TGTGCCAGCAGTCTGGGACAGGGGAGGATCTATGGCTACACCTTC. J is TRBJ1-2 and V is TRBV28, with 10 bases identical to TRBD1. This CDR3 is 15 amino acids long. V was clipped by 5 bases and J by 4 bases; unmatched bases: 7. Per the germline V gene, CDR1 is MDHEN and CDR2 is SYDVKM.

This clone was counted a few times. The chain links TRBV6-5 to TRBJ1-3; the D gene is possibly TRBD1 (6 bases). There are 14 residues in the CDR3. Trimming shortened V by 4 bases and J by 7 bases, and 14 bases separated the two germline ends. Germline CDR1 reads MNHEY; CDR2 reads SVGAGI. The CDR3 DNA reads as TGTGCCAGCAGTTTACAGGGCTGGGGGAACACCATATATTTT. Translating gives CASSLQGWGNTIYF.

This clone was observed a few times. This chain connects TRBV5-8 to TRBJ2-7; 9 nucleotides agree with TRBD2. The CDR3 is 19 residues long. CDR1 and CDR2 from the germline V gene are SGHTS and YDEGEE. V trimming: 3 bases; J trimming: 5 bases; junction bases outside the gene matches: 21. The CDR3 is CASSSLRGSGSTFLNEQYF. In DNA form, the CDR3 reads TGTGCCAGCAGCTCCCTAAGGGGTAGCGGGAGTACTTTCCTTAACGAGCAGTACTTC.

This clone was picked up a small number of times. This chain uses TRBV27 with TRBJ1-4; D is uncertain. The germline V gene encodes CDR1 MNHEY and CDR2 SMNVEV (reference sequence). The V end was cut by 3 bases, the J end by 8 bases, with 16 bases between. CDR3 length: 15 residues. The CDR3 nucleotides are TGTGCCAGCAGTTTCAAGGCGGGCAGTCGCGAAAAACTGTTTTTT. Protein sequence: CASSFKAGSREKLFF.

This rearrangement joins TRBV5-1 to TRBJ2-5, with TRBD1 as a possible D gene (6 bases). Between the trimmed V and J ends, which lost 0 bases and 0 bases, there was a span of 9 bases. The germline V gene encodes CDR1 SGHRS and CDR2 YFSETQ. This CDR3 comprises 15 residues. The CDR3 protein is CASSLGRGYQETQYF. CDR3 DNA: TGCGCCAGCAGCTTGGGAAGGGGGTACCAAGAGACCCAGTACTTC.

The chain joins TRBV7-2 to TRBJ2-2, with TRBD2 matching over 10 bases. Germline CDR1 and CDR2: SGHTA and FQGNSA. Unmatched junction bases numbered 5, after V lost 3 bases and J lost 4 bases. The CDR3 is 16 amino acids. In DNA form, the CDR3 reads TGTGCCAGCAGCTTCACTAGCGGGACACCCACCGGGGAGCTGTTTTTT. Protein product: CASSFTSGTPTGELFF.

The rearrangement uses TRBV6-5 and TRBJ2-7; tentatively, D is TRBD2 (5 bases). Germline V gives CDR1 MNHEY, CDR2 SVGAGI. This CDR3 is built from 16 residues. V lost 4 bases to trimming and J lost 1 base, with 17 bases between them. The CDR3: CASSSPSGWESYEQYF. The CDR3 nucleotides are TGTGCCAGCAGTTCCCCCTCGGGCTGGGAGTCCTACGAGCAGTACTTC.

The chain carries TRBV3-1 (or the pseudogene TRBV3-2) and TRBJ1-1; D is unresolved. Trimming left V 4 bases short and J 11 bases short, with 14 bases between. Germline V gene sequence: CDR1 LGHDT, CDR2 YNNKEL (reference sequence). The length of the CDR3 is 12 residues. CDR3 in DNA: TGTGCCAGCAGCCCCGGGCTAGCCGGGGCTTTCTTT. This encodes CASSPGLAGAFF.

This chain connects TRBV11-3 to TRBJ2-2; D may be TRBD2 (5 bases). Trimming pared 7 bases from V and 0 bases from J, leaving 9 bases between. The CDR3 consists of 14 residues. Germline CDR1 reads SGHNT; CDR2 reads YENEEA. CDR3 sequence: CASTSGANTGELFF. As DNA, the CDR3 is TGTGCCAGCACCAGCGGTGCGAACACCGGGGAGCTGTTTTTT.

This sequence joins TRBV5-8 and TRBJ1-6, with 7 bases matching TRBD1. Per the germline V gene, CDR1 is SGHTS and CDR2 is YDEGEE. Trimming removed 3 bases from V and 0 bases from J; junction bases left unmatched: 9. The CDR3 contains 18 residues. CDR3 nucleotides: TGTGCCAGCAGCTCGACAGGGCAATTAAGCTCCTATAATTCACCCCTCCACTTT. Its protein product is CASSSTGQLSSYNSPLHF.

To note about this clone: Other DNA sequences in this specimen translate into the identical CDR3. The chain employs TRBV7-9 and TRBJ1-2; 7 nucleotides match TRBD1. The CDR3 is made up of 14 amino acids. Trimming at V came to 0 bases and at J to 5 bases, leaving 3 bases not matched to a gene. Germline V gene data show CDR1 as SEHNR and CDR2 as FQNEAQ (reference sequence). The CDR3 DNA reads as TGTGCCAGCAGCTTAGCGGGACAGCCGTATGGCTACACCTTC. Amino acids: CASSLAGQPYGYTF.

Turning to this clone: A junction end diverges from the germline sequence, so it may reflect a read error. The CDR3 sequence is CASSPLDSPEQYF. The CDR3 DNA reads TGTGCTAGCAGCCCCCTGGACAGCCCGGAGCAGTACTTC. The chain links TRBV7-7 to TRBJ2-7, with a weak D call TRBD1 (6 bases). There are 13 residues in the CDR3. Germline lookup yields CDR1 SSHAT and CDR2 FNYEAQ (reference sequence).

The chain couples TRBV5-1 to TRBJ2-1, with 10 nucleotides matching TRBD1. CDR3 length: 16 residues. Germline lookup yields CDR1 SGHRS and CDR2 YFSETQ. The V and J ends lost 3 bases and 4 bases, in that order; junction bases with no gene match: 7. Here the CDR3 reads CASSSRTGGGYNEQFF. DNA of the CDR3: TGCGCCAGCAGCTCCCGGACAGGGGGTGGGTACAATGAGCAGTTCTTC.

This clone has more than one count but fewer than ten. The V and J genes are TRBV21-1 and TRBJ2-2; the table assigns TRBD1, which was not confirmed against the DNA. TRBV21-1 corresponds to a pseudogene. CDR3 length: 20 residues. The CDR3 region has the DNA TGTGCCAGCAGCAAAAAAGTCCAACCCCCGGATCCGAAGGGGTCCGGGGAGCTGTTTTTT. Amino acids: CASSKKVQPPDPKGSGELFF.

This sequence joins TRBV12-2 and TRBJ1-3. TRBV12-2 is flagged as a pseudogene. The CDR3 extends over 17 amino acids. In DNA, the CDR3 is TGTGCAAGTCGCTTAGGAGGGCCTCTTACTCGGAGTAACACCATATATTTT. Translation gives CASRLGGPLTRSNTIYF.

This chain links TRBV10-3 with TRBJ1-1; D not resolved. Trimming took 2 bases from V and 6 from J, leaving 19 bases between them. The germline CDR1 and CDR2 sequences are ENHRY and SYGVKD. The CDR3 is 16 residues long. The CDR3 spells CAISEQVSGIRSEAFF. CDR3 in DNA: TGTGCCATCAGTGAGCAGGTTTCAGGAATCCGGTCTGAAGCTTTCTTT.

This clone was detected only a few times. The V and J genes are TRBV9 and TRBJ2-2, with D uncertain. The CDR3 spans 15 residues. Germline V gives CDR1 SGDLS, CDR2 YYNGEE. V lost 1 base and J 0 bases, leaving 7 bases between the germline ends. CDR3 DNA: TGTGCCAGCAGCGTAACATTCGCGAACACCGGGGAGCTGTTTTTT. Amino acids: CASSVTFANTGELFF. The variable domain in full, with the rest retrieved from reference TRBV9 and TRBJ2-2, is DSGVTQTPKHLITATGQRVTLRCSPRSGDLSVYWYQQSLDQGLQFLIQYYNGEERAKGNILERFSAQQFPDLHSELNLSSLELGDSALYFCASSVTFANTGELFFGEGSRLTVL.

The V and J genes are TRBV2 and TRBJ2-7; possibly TRBD2 for D (5 bases). The ends were cut back, 3 bases at V and 7 bases at J, with 16 bases in the middle. The CDR3 runs to 14 residues. Germline lookup yields CDR1 SNHLY and CDR2 FYNNEI. CDR3 sequence (DNA): TGTGCCAGCAGTGACCGGACCCGGACGGGAGAGCAGTACTTC. Encoded protein: CASSDRTRTGEQYF.

This clone was picked up one time. The chain has TRBV14 and TRBJ1-5, with D unresolved. Germline loops: CDR1 SGHDN, CDR2 FVKESK. V lost 1 base, J lost 9 bases, and 7 bases lay in between. The CDR3 has 12 amino acids. The CDR3: CASSQARGPQHF. In nucleotides, the CDR3 is TGTGCCAGCAGCCAAGCCCGGGGGCCCCAGCATTTT.

This chain joins TRBV20-1 and TRBJ1-2; 8 bases line up with TRBD1. Trimming at V came to 5 bases and at J to 6 bases, leaving 2 bases not matched to a gene. This CDR3 contains 11 residues. Germline CDR1 is DFQATT and CDR2 is SNEGSKA (reference sequence). The CDR3 nucleotides are TGCAGTGCTGACAGGGGAAATGGCTACACCTTC. Protein: CSADRGNGYTF.

This clone was observed a few times. The chain couples TRBV7-9 to TRBJ1-4; no reliable D call. V gave up 1 base and J gave up 8 bases, with 8 bases separating them. This CDR3 spans 13 amino acids. Germline values: CDR1 SEHNR, CDR2 FQNEAQ (reference sequence). The CDR3 bases are TGTGCCAGCAGCTTAGAGGCAGGAGAAAAACTGTTTTTT. Amino acids: CASSLEAGEKLFF.

The chain employs TRBV5-4 and TRBJ1-2, with 7 positions matching TRBD1. This CDR3 region has 14 residues. CDR1 is SGHNT, CDR2 YYREEE, per germline (reference sequence). Trimming took 8 bases from V and 1 from J; bases not matched to a gene: 8. The CDR3 loop is CASHRDSLNYGYTF. The CDR3 DNA follows: TGTGCCAGTCATAGGGACAGCCTTAACTATGGCTACACCTTC.